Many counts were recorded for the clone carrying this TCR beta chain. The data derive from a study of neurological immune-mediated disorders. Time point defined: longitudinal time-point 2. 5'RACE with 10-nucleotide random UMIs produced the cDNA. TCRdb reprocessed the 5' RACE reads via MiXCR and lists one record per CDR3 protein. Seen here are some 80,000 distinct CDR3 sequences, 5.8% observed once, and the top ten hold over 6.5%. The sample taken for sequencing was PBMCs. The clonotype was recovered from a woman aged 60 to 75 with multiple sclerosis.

The CDR3 DNA sequence: TGCAGTGCTAACCGCGGGGGGAACTATGGCTACACCTTC. Its translation is CSANRGGNYGYTF. The chain has TRBV20-1 and TRBJ1-2, with D maybe TRBD1 (5 bases). The CDR3 is 13 residues long. V shed 4 bases and J shed 2 bases, with 11 bases lying between them. Germline V gene lookup returns CDR1 DFQATT and CDR2 SNEGSKA (reference sequence).